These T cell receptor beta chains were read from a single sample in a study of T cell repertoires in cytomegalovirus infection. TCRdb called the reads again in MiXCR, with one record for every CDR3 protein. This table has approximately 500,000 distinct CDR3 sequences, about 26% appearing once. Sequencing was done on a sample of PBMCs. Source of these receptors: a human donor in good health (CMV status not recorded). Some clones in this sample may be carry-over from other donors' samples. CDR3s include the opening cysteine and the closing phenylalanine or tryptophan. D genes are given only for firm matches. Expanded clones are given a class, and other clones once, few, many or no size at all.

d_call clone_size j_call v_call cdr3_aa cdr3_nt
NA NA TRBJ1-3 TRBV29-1 CSVARAGLGGNTIYF TGCAGCGTTGCCCGGGCAGGGTTAGGCGGAAACACCATATATTTT
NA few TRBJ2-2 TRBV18 CASSPPSAVNTGELFF TGTGCCAGCTCACCACCCAGCGCGGTTAACACCGGGGAGCTGTTTTTT
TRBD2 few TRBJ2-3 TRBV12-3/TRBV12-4 CASSFRREGIGDTQYF TGTGCCAGCAGTTTTAGGCGGGAGGGCATTGGAGATACGCAGTATTTT
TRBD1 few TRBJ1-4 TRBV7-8 CASSLFGTGSSTNEKLFF TGTGCCAGCAGCTTATTCGGGACAGGGTCTTCCACTAATGAAAAACTGTTTTTT
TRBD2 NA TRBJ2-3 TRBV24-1 CAVTGLAGDGTDTQYF TGTGCCGTAACGGGACTAGCGGGAGATGGGACAGATACGCAGTATTTT
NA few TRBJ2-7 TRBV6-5 CASSYGGDALVGEQYF TGTGCCAGCAGTTATGGTGGGGACGCGCTCGTTGGCGAGCAGTACTTC
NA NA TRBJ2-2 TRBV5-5 CASSLYGGGDTGELFF TGTGCCAGCAGCTTGTATGGAGGGGGCGACACCGGGGAGCTGTTTTTT
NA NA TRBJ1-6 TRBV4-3 CASSPENNSPLHF TGCGCCAGCAGCCCGGAGAATAATTCACCCCTCCACTTT
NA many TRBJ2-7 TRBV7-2 CASSLDPPGYEQYF TGTGCCAGCAGCTTAGACCCCCCGGGGTACGAGCAGTACTTC
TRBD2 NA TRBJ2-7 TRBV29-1 CSVEEREGHYEQYF TGCAGCGTTGAAGAGCGGGAGGGCCACTACGAGCAGTACTTC
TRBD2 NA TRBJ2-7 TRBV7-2 CASSLVATSGSKYEQYF TGTGCCAGCAGCTTAGTAGCGACTAGCGGGAGTAAATACGAGCAGTACTTC
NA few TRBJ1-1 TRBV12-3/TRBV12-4 CASKREGRGEAFF TGTGCCAGCAAAAGGGAGGGGCGGGGTGAAGCTTTCTTT